Below, one T cell receptor (beta chain) is given with its context. Sequencing was performed with immunoSEQ multiplex PCR; in TCRdb, only in-frame clones are kept and a portion is missing. Of a few hundred thousand clones in the sample, around 90% were seen once. The data were obtained in a study of blood T cell repertoires in COVID-19. Across the whole study: The origin of the acute and convalescent COVID-19 samples was the United States, Italy and Spain.

The sequence derives from an elderly man with acute or convalescent COVID-19. The sample comprised peripheral blood.

This CDR3 reads CASKQLLANTGELFF. CDR3 nucleotides: TGTGCCAGCAAGCAGCTACTAGCGAACACCGGGGAGCTGTTTTTT. This rearrangement joins TRBV7-2 to TRBJ2-2; TRBD2 is a possible D gene (5 bases). From germline, CDR1 is SGHTA and CDR2 FQGNSA. Trimming pared 7 bases from V and 0 bases from J, leaving 12 bases between. The CDR3 extends over 15 amino acids.